This T cell receptor beta chain was obtained from a study of T cell repertoires in cytomegalovirus infection. In the study overall: Newly reported HLA-C-restricted and thoroughly characterized HLA-B-restricted CMV epitopes were employed. Matching HLA type, along with CMV infection, was indicated by public TCR beta signatures. Study results and caveats: The ex vivo response was dominated by HLA-C-restricted CMV-specific TCR beta clonotypes.

Note on this clonotype: No antigen is known for it.

The CDR3 extends over 14 amino acids. Trimming shortened V by 6 bases and J by 4 bases, and 18 bases separated the two germline ends. Per germline, CDR1 DFQATT and CDR2 SNEGSKA (reference sequence). TCRdb passed the reads through MiXCR, listing each CDR3 protein once. The sample includes 550,000 to 850,000 distinct CDR3 sequences, 33% of them seen just once. This material consisted of cultured PBMCs, taken from culture after CMV antigen stimulation. The source is a human donor in good health (CMV status not recorded). Some clones in this sample may be carry-over from other donors' samples. The rearrangement links TRBV20-1 to TRBJ1-1, with D perhaps matching TRBD1 (5 bases). For the CDR3, the DNA is TGCAGTGCCCAAAGGGGCGGGATAGGCACTGAAGCTTTCTTT. Translating it yields CSAQRGGIGTEAFF.